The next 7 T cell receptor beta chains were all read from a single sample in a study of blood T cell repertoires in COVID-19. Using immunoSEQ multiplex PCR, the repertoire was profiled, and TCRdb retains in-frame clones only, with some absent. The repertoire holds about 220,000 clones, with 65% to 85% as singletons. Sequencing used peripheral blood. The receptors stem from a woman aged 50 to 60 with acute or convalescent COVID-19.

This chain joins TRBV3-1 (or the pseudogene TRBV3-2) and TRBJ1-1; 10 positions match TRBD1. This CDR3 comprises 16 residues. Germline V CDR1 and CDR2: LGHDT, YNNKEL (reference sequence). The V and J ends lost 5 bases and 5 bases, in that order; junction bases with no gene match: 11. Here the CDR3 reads CASSEAGTGVRTEAFF. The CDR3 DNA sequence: TGTGCCAGCAGCGAAGCCGGGACAGGGGTTAGAACTGAAGCTTTCTTT.

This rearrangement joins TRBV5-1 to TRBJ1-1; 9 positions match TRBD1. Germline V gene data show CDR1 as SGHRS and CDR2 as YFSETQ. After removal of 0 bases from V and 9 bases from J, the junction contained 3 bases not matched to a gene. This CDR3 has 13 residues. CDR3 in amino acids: CASSLGDRGKAFF. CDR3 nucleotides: TGCGCCAGCAGCTTGGGCGACAGGGGGAAAGCTTTCTTT.

CDR3 coding DNA: TGTGCCAGCAGTTTGTGGGGCCAGGGACAAACTGAAGCTTTCTTT. It specifies CASSLWGQGQTEAFF. The chain recombines TRBV28 with TRBJ1-1, with TRBD1 as a possible D gene (6 bases). CDR1 and CDR2 (germline): MDHEN, SYDVKM. The germline V and J ends were trimmed by 3 bases and 5 bases, with 16 bases remaining between them. This CDR3 is built from 15 residues. Full variable domain (rest looked up from reference TRBV28 and TRBJ1-1): DVKVTQSSRYLVKRTGEKVFLECVQDMDHENMFWYRQDPGLGLRLIYFSYDVKMKEKGDIPEGYSVSREKKERFSLILESASTNQTSMYLCASSLWGQGQTEAFFGQGTRLTVV.

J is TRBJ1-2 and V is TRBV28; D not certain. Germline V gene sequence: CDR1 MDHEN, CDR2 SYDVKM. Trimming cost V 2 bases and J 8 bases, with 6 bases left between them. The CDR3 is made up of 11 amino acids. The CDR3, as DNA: TGTGCCAGCAGTTTACCGGGGGGCTACACCTTC. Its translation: CASSLPGGYTF.

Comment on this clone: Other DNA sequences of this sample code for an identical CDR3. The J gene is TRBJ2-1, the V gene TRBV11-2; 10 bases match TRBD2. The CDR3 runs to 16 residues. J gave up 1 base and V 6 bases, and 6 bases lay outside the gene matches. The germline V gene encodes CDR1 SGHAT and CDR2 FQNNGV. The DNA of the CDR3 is TGTGCCAGCAGTCATCCGGGACTAGCGTCCTACAATGAGCAGTTCTTC. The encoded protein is CASSHPGLASYNEQFF.

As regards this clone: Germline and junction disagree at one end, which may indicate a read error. CDR3 loop: CASSLIPSGHLGF. The CDR3, as DNA: TGTGCCAGCAGCTTAATTCCTAGCGGGCACCTCGGGTTC. V gene TRBV7-2 combines with J gene TRBJ2-7; the match to TRBD2 covers 8 bases. The CDR3 is 13 residues long. The germline CDR1 and CDR2 sequences are SGHTA and FQGNSA.

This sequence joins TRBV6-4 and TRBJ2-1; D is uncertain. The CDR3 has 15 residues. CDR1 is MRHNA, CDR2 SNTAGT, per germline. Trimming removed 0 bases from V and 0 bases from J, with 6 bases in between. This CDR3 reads CASSDSPGSYNEQFF. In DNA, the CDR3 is TGTGCCAGCAGTGACTCACCCGGCTCCTACAATGAGCAGTTCTTC.